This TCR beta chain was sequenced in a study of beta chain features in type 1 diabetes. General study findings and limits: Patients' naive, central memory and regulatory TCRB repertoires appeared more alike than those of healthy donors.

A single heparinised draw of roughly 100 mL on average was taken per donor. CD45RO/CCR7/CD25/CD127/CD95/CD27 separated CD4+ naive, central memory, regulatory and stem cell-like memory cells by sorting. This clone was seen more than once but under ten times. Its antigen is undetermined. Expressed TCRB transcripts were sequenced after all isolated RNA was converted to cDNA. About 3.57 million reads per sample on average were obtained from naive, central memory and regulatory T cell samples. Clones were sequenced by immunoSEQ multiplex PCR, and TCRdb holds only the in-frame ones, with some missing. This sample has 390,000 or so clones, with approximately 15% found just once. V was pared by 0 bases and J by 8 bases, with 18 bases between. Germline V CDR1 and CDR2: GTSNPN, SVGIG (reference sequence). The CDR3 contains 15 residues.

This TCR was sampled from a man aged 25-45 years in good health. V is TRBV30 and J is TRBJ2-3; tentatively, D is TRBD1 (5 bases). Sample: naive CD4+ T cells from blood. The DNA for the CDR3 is TGTGCCTGGAGTGTGGAAGGGGCGGCGGTTGGTACGCAGTATTTT. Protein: CAWSVEGAAVGTQYF.